This T cell receptor (beta chain) derives from a study of CD8 T cells in ankylosing spondylitis. This CDR3 spans 14 amino acids. V lost 6 bases and J 5 bases, leaving 14 bases between the germline ends. TCRdb passed the 5' RACE reads through MiXCR, listing each CDR3 protein once. The repertoire holds approximately 260,000 distinct CDR3 sequences, about 18% seen once, with approximately 33% in the top ten. The sample consisted of blood, either unsorted or a sorted T cell fraction (not recorded which). This TCR was recovered from a male donor with ankylosing spondylitis or in good health (not recorded which). V and J are TRBV12-3 or TRBV12-4 and TRBJ1-5, with TRBD1 as a possible D gene (5 bases). The CDR3 protein is CASSSGVGDQPQHF. The DNA for the CDR3 is TGTGCCAGCAGCTCAGGTGTAGGGGATCAGCCCCAGCATTTT.